This T cell receptor beta chain was recovered during a study of cytomegalovirus exposure and HLA in healthy donors (dated by TCRdb to the late 2010s). Study-wide context: An earlier analysis of more than 550 of the donors reported over 250 Gb of sequence data and 90 million to 120 million unique TCR beta sequences obtained from around 180 million T cells. Across some 400 genotyped donors of the cohort, an average of about 240,000 unique TCR beta nucleotide sequences per donor were sequenced, and roughly 17% of those sequences were non-productive. In an earlier analysis of 550 to 700 of the donors, high-throughput TCR beta sequencing was used to judge whether each TCR beta V gene segment behaved as functional or pseudogenic. Of the 300 to 500 genotyped donors, less than 90% were placed in the genetic ancestry cluster associated with self-reported Caucasian donors. Donor age, sex, ethnicity and CMV serostatus were collected together with the repertoire data. The number of donors typed differed by locus, with roughly 620-630 for A, B, C, DRB1 and DQB1, more than 500 for DQA1, over 600 for DPA1, and 450 to 480 for DPB1. In a later analysis, previously published TCR beta repertoires from several hundred donors were re-analyzed and high-resolution HLA genotyping was added so that TCR occurrence patterns could be studied. Roughly 300 gigabases of sequencing data and tens of millions of unique TCR sequences were included in an early release covering around 650 HLA-typed donors. Rather than using new phenotypic data, the later analysis identified candidate immune exposures from TCR beta sequences and from how often those sequences occurred across donors. HLA typing covered class I and class II loci at four-digit resolution. High-throughput TCR immunosequencing, statistical association of individual TCRs with disease status, and machine learning were combined to predict cytomegalovirus infection status. A separate validation cohort of about 110 different subjects was used in addition to the approximately 670-subject first cohort. The study used immunosequencing to profile the T cell repertoires of several hundred subjects and linked those repertoires to cytomegalovirus serostatus. A handful of DR-DQ haplotypes were handled as single units for association and clustering because linkage in the cohort was strong. A later genetic analysis took genome-wide SNP genotypes for about 55% of the 666 donors and used that subset as a discovery cohort. Every repertoire in the discovery cohort had been generated on one and the same sequencing platform. The study aimed to test whether cataloging public T cell receptors could reveal signatures of past pathogen exposure. The paper's findings and limits, for the study overall: Compared with equally common non-associated chains, HLA-associated TCR beta chains in a later analysis were more clonally expanded and had lower generation probabilities. Immune exposure information for the cohort was limited to CMV serostatus. The cohort was sequenced for TCR beta chains only, and without alpha or paired-chain data the features that could be detected were limited. A few of the identified cytomegalovirus-associated TCR beta chains were confirmed in vitro to be specific for cytomegalovirus antigens. A group of highly shared sequence variants was considered likely to be a technical artifact of the sequencing pipeline. Most TCR sequences were observed very rarely across donors, whereas some public TCRs were present in many individuals. An association between a missense DCLRE1C variant and V-gene and J-gene trimming of TCR beta chains was found in a later genetic analysis and replicated in an independent cohort. Some IMGT-functional V segments, including TRBV6-2 and TRBV6-3, could not be distinguished by the 87-base-pair reads and were therefore excluded. Roughly uniform sequencing depth across donors was assumed in presence/absence analyses, although this assumption may not hold. Cytomegalovirus status was reported to be diagnosed by the classifier with high specificity and sensitivity in both the original and validation cohorts. When HLA alleles, especially DR and DQ, strongly co-occurred, TCR associations were difficult to assign to individual alleles. In a later analysis, around 17,000 TCR beta sequences were associated with specific HLA alleles at a false discovery rate of 0.05. Because some donors lacked HLA typing at each locus, the association tests relied only on the typed subset. In the study, about 150 TCR beta chains were listed as associated with cytomegalovirus. A further reported finding was that TCR beta sequences accurately predicted the HLA-A and HLA-B alleles for most subjects in the first cohort. According to a later genetic analysis, donors in an Asian-associated ancestry cluster had fewer N-insertions in productive TCRs than the approximately 700-donor mean. Because counts were too low, seventeen rarely observed V segments, including chromosome 9 orphons, were excluded from the earlier analysis of 500 to 700 of the donors. Most CMV-associated TCR beta chains appeared to be HLA-restricted in a later analysis, and the HLA associations seemed to be driven largely by CMV exposure. Several of the top co-occurrence clusters appeared to be linked to parvovirus B19, influenza, CMV and Epstein-Barr virus, according to a later analysis. Broadly in line with IMGT annotations, most TCR beta V segments showed up in productive rearrangements about 87% or about 30% of the time in an earlier analysis of 450 to 600 of the donors. A later analysis found that TCR association rates varied across HLA loci, with DRB1 alleles showing the most associated TCRs and HLA-C alleles the fewest. Linkage disequilibrium might explain the correlated functional status among segregating V segments, but an unknown experimental factor could not be excluded. The authors suggested that the approach could potentially be generalized to other disease states and immunological phenotypes.

The cohort comprised approximately 700 healthy bone marrow donors. Cohort members were all nominally healthy when sampled, although unrecorded immune exposures were likely present. The donor tested CMV seropositive and was one of the 289 seropositive cohort members. A peripheral blood sample was provided by each donor, and peripheral blood mononuclear cells were used for TCR beta sequencing. Genomic DNA was extracted from the blood cell samples with the Qiagen DNeasy Blood Extraction Kit. Library preparation employed the immunoSEQ multiplex PCR assay. For the multiplex PCR, a mixture combining 60 forward primers for TCR Vbeta segments and 13 reverse primers for TCR Jbeta segments was used. Amplification of the CDR3 region of rearranged TCR beta genes was performed with a multiplex PCR assay on genomic DNA. The amplified TCR beta libraries were sequenced on the Illumina HiSeq System as 87-base-pair reads. The published analysis was carried out like this. A later analysis counted approximately 76 million unique TCR beta chains across the 670 or so repertoires, and around 9.9 million of these chains were shared by at least two donors. A nearest-neighbor algorithm error-corrected the raw reads and collapsed the reads into unique sequences, merging closely related sequences to remove PCR and sequencing errors. To assign V, D and J gene segments, CDR3 sequences were aligned to IMGT reference sequences. Each retained sequence needed at least a six-nucleotide match to both a V gene segment and a J gene segment. Rearrangements were called productive when the CDR3 lacked stop codons and stayed in frame with V and J; all others were non-productive. CDR3 was defined by IMGT convention, running from the second conserved V-encoded cysteine to the conserved J-encoded phenylalanine. Sequences without an unambiguous match to a single V gene segment were excluded from the earlier analysis of 587 of the donors. In an earlier analysis of 587 of the donors, V segments were called functional above 56.7% productive rearrangements and were called segregating when the between-donor standard deviation exceeded 5%. A statistical classification framework was built for diagnosing cytomegalovirus status from the catalog of TCR beta chain sequences. In a later analysis, TCR nucleotide sequences were compared against IMGT/GENE-DB human TR gene sequences so that V and J genes could be assigned. A later analysis assigned CDR3 sequences and most-parsimonious VDJ recombination scenarios with the TCRdist pipeline. In a later analysis, each TCR beta chain was defined by its CDR3 amino acid sequence together with its V-gene family, and reads without a unique V-gene family were excluded. A later analysis removed several hundred highly shared, low-generation-probability nucleotide sequences to deal with suspected cross-contamination and a sequencing artifact. A later analysis calculated a clonal expansion index for each public chain from normalized within-repertoire ranks of inferred template counts. In a later analysis, generation probabilities were computed using a VDJ recombination model fitted to out-of-frame rearrangements, and the results were checked against IGoR. Hypergeometric tests were used in a later analysis to score TCR-TCR, TCR-HLA and TCR-CMV co-occurrence, with a repertoire-size bias correction applied to the TCR pairs. To estimate false discovery rates, a later analysis permuted the HLA or CMV assignments 20 times. In a later analysis, co-occurring TCRs were grouped using DBSCAN, and TCRdist sequence similarity was added for clustering within HLA-allele-positive subsets. Repertoires with fewer than 30,000 or more than 120,000 public chains, plus five repertoires with anomalous nucleotide sharing, were excluded from co-occurrence clustering. TCRdb re-hosts the immuneACCESS table, in-frame sequences only. Its copies lack some clones; in the studies checked, an unresolved V gene accounts for under half of them, and the cause for the rest is not known. Clone size and V and J calls were adopted from that table, with D and trimming inferred from the DNA. This sample holds 150,000 to 200,000 clones; 78% were observed only once. 6% of the sample rests with the top ten.

The CDR3, cysteine through phenylalanine, is 14 amino acids long. The only DNA kept is the CDR3, 42 bases in frame from the first base. Reading the germline V gene (reference sequence) gives CDR1 SGHNT and CDR2 YYREEE. At the junction V is shortened by 4 bases and J by 5 bases, with 15 bases in between. With regard to this clone: It lacks a known antigen. There are no base qualities to consult, and no much larger clone falls within one base.

The origin of this receptor is a woman between 25 and 40 years old in good health and CMV-seropositive. Recombination linked TRBV5-4 to TRBJ2-5; the D region possibly corresponds to TRBD1 (5 bases align). The specimen was PBMCs. The base sequence is TGTGCCAGCAGCCTTACAGGCCCTCGCGAGACCCAGTACTTC. The resulting protein is CASSLTGPRETQYF.